This TCR beta chain is from a study of T cells in tuberculosis. Some clones are missing from TCRdb's copy, which holds only in-frame ones; the method was immunoSEQ multiplex PCR. The sample consists of tens of thousands of clones, roughly 90% of them appearing once. This CDR3 comprises 13 residues. CDR1 and CDR2 (germline): SGHAT, FQNNGV. Trimming removed 5 bases from V and 3 bases from J; junction bases left unmatched: 3. Sorting used thawed, overnight-rested PBMC stained with anti-CD3, a viability dye and GMM-loaded CD1B tetramer. The CD1B tetramers carried C32 glucose monomycolate purified from Rhodococcus equi. From each donor, roughly 100,000 tetramer-negative cells were sorted.

The receptor was derived from an adult woman with latent tuberculosis. Input material: CD1b-GMM tetramer-negative cells sorted from PBMCs. This rearrangement joins TRBV11-2 to TRBJ2-7; 8 bases line up with TRBD1. CDR3 region: CASSPGQVYEQYF. The CDR3 nucleotides are TGTGCCAGCAGCCCGGGACAGGTCTACGAGCAGTACTTC.